The clone carrying this TCR beta chain was counted between two and nine times. The data belong to a study of siplizumab effects on memory and regulatory T cells. Profiled with immunoSEQ multiplex PCR; TCRdb holds only in-frame clones, not every one. The sample has some 99,000 clones, 92% seen once. Germline assignment: CDR1 SGHVS and CDR2 FQNEAQ. Trimming left V 5 bases short and J 6 bases short, with 11 bases between. The length of the CDR3 is 13 residues. The rearrangement links TRBV7-8 to TRBJ1-5; D unclear. This TCR was recovered from a human donor in good health. Sequenced: Tregs sorted from blood. The CDR3 spells CASSPDGTQPQHF. Here the CDR3 DNA reads TGTGCCAGCAGCCCGGACGGAACTCAGCCCCAGCATTTT.